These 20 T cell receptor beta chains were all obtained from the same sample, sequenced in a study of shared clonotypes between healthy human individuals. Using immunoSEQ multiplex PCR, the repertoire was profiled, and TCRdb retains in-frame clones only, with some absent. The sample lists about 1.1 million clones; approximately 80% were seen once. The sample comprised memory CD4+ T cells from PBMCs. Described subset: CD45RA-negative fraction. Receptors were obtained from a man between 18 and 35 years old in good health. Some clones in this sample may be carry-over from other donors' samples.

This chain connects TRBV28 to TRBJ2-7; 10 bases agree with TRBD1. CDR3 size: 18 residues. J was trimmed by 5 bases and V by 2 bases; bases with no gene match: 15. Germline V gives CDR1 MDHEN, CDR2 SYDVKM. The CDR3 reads CASSLNQPGQGLPHEQYF. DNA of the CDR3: TGTGCCAGCAGTTTAAACCAACCGGGACAGGGGCTCCCCCACGAGCAGTACTTC.

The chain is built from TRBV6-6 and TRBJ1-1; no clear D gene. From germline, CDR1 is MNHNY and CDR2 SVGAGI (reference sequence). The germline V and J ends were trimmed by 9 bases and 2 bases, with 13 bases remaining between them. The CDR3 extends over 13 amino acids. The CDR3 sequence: CASAKGANTEAFF. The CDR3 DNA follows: TGTGCCAGTGCAAAGGGAGCAAACACTGAAGCTTTCTTT.

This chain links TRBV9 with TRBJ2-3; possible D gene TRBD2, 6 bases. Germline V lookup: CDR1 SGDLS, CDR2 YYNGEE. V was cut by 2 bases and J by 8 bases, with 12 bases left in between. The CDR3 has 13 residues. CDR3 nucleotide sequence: TGTGCCAGCAGCGTGAGCCTAGCGAGTACGCAGTATTTT. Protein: CASSVSLASTQYF.

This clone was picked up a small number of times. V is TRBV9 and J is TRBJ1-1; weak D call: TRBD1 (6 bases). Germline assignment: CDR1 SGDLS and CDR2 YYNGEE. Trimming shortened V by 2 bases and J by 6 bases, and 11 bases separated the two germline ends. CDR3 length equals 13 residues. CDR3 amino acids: CASSVDTGPEAFF. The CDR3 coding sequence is TGTGCCAGCAGCGTTGATACAGGGCCTGAAGCTTTCTTT.

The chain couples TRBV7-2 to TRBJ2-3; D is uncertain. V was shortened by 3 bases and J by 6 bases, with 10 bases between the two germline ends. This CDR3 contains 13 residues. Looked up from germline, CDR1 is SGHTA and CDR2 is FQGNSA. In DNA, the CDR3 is TGTGCCAGCAGCTTTCTTAGAATGGATACGCAGTATTTT. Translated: CASSFLRMDTQYF. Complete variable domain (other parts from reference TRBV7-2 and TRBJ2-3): GAGVSQSPSNKVTEKGKDVELRCDPISGHTALYWYRQSLGQGLEFLIYFQGNSAPDKSGLPSDRFSAERTGGSVSTLTIQRTQQEDSAVYLCASSFLRMDTQYFGPGTRLTVL.

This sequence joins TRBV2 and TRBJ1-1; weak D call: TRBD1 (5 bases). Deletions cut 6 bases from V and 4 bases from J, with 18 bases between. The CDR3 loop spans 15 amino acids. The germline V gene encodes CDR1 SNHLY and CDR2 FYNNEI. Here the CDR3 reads CASRPPRGGATEAFF. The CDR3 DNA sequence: TGTGCCAGCAGGCCCCCCCGGGGTGGGGCCACTGAAGCTTTCTTT.

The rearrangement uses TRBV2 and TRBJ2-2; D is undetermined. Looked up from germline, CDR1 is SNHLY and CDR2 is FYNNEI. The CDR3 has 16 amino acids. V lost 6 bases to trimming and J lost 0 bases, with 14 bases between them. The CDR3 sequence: CASRYQVDANTGELFF. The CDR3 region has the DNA TGTGCCAGCAGGTACCAGGTGGATGCGAACACCGGGGAGCTGTTTTTT.

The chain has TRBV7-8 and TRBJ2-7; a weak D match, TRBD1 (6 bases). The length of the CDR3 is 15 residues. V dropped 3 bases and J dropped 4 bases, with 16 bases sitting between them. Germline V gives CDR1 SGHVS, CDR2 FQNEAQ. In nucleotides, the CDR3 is TGTGCCAGCAGCTTTTCCCCGGGACAAAGTTACGAGCAGTACTTC. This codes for CASSFSPGQSYEQYF. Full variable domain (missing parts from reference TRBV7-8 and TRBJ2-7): GAGVSQSPRYKVAKRGQDVALRCDPISGHVSLFWYQQALGQGPEFLTYFQNEAQLDKSGLPSDRFFAERPEGSVSTLKIQRTQQEDSAVYLCASSFSPGQSYEQYFGPGTRLTVT.

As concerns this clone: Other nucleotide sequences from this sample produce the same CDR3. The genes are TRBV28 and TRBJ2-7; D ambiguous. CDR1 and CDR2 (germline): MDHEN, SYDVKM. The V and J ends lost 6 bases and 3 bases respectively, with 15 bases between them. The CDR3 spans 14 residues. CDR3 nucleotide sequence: TGTGCCAGCAGCTCCCCGAGCAGCCTCTACGAGCAGTACTTC. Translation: CASSSPSSLYEQYF. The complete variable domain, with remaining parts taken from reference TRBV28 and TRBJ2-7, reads DVKVTQSSRYLVKRTGEKVFLECVQDMDHENMFWYRQDPGLGLRLIYFSYDVKMKEKGDIPEGYSVSREKKERFSLILESASTNQTSMYLCASSSPSSLYEQYFGPGTRLTVT.

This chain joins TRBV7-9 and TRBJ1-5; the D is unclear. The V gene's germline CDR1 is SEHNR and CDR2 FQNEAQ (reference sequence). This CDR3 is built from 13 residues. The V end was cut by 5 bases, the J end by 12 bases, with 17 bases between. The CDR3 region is CASSPQGGLGQHF. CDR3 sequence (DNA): TGTGCCAGCAGCCCCCAAGGCGGCCTAGGCCAGCATTTT.

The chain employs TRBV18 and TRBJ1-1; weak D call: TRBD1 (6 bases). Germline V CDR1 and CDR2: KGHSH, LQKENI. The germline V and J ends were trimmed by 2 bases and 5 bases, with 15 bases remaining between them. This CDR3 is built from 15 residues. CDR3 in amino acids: CASSPVGAGKTEAFF. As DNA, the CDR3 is TGTGCCAGCTCACCAGTGGGGGCGGGAAAGACTGAAGCTTTCTTT.

The CDR3 spells CSVSRAQPYSGNTIYF. For the CDR3, the DNA is TGCAGCGTTTCGAGGGCACAGCCTTACTCTGGAAACACCATATATTTT. The rearrangement uses TRBV29-1 and TRBJ1-3; D remains ambiguous. Between the trimmed V and J ends, which lost 5 bases and 0 bases, there was a span of 17 bases. From germline, CDR1 is SQVTM and CDR2 ANQGSEA. The length of the CDR3 is 16 residues.

CDR3 in amino acids: CASSVGNSHNEQFF. The CDR3, as DNA: TGTGCCAGCAGCGTAGGGAACTCGCACAATGAGCAGTTCTTC. The gene calls are TRBV9 and TRBJ2-1; D gene ambiguous. The length of the CDR3 is 14 residues. Germline loops: CDR1 SGDLS, CDR2 YYNGEE. V lost 0 bases to trimming and J lost 5 bases, with 9 bases between them.

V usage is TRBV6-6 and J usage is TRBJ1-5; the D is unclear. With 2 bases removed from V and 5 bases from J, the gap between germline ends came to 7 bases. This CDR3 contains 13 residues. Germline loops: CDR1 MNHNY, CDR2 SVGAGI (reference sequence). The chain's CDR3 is CASSYRWDQPQHF. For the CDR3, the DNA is TGTGCCAGCAGTTACAGGTGGGATCAGCCCCAGCATTTT.

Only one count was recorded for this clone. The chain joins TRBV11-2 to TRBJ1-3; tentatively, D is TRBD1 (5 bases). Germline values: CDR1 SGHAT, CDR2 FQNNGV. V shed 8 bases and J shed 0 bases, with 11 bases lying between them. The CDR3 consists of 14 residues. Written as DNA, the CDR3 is TGTGCCAGCGGTGGGGCCTACTCTGGAAACACCATATATTTT. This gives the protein CASGGAYSGNTIYF.

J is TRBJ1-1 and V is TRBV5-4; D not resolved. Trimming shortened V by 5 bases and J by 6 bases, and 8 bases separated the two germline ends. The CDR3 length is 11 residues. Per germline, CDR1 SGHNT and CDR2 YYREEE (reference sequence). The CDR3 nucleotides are TGTGCCAGCAGATCGGGCCCTGAAGCTTTCTTT. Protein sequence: CASRSGPEAFF.

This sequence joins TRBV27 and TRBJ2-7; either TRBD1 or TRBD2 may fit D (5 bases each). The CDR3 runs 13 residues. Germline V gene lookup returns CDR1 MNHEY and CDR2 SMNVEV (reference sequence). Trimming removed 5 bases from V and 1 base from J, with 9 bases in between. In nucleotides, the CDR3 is TGTGCCAGCAGTCGGGACGAGTCCTACGAGCAGTACTTC. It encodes CASSRDESYEQYF.

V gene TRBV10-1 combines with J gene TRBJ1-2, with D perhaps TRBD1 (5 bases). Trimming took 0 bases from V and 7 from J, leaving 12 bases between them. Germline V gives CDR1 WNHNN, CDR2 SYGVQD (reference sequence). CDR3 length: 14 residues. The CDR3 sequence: CASSESRDPGGYTF. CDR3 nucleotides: TGCGCCAGCAGTGAGTCGAGGGACCCTGGTGGCTACACCTTC.

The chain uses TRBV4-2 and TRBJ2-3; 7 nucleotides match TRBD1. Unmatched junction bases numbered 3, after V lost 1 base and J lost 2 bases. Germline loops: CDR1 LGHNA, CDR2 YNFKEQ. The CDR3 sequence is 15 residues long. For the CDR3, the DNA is TGTGCCAGCAGCCAAGGTGGGACAGACACAGATACGCAGTATTTT. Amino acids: CASSQGGTDTDTQYF.

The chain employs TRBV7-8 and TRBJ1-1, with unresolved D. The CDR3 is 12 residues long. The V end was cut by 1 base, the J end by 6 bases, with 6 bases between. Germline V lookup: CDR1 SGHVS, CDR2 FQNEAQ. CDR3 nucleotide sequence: TGTGCCAGCAGCTTAGATCTCGCTGAAGCTTTCTTT. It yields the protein CASSLDLAEAFF.